Each of the 11 T cell receptor beta chains below was sequenced from the same sample in a study of beta chain features in type 1 diabetes. Sequencing targeted expressed TCRB transcripts, as all isolated RNA had been reverse transcribed. Some clones are missing from TCRdb's copy, which holds only in-frame ones; the method was immunoSEQ multiplex PCR. The top ten hold around 0.05% of the sample, which has 200,000 to 250,000 clones, 68% seen once. Source material: naive CD4+ T cells from blood. These receptors originate from a man aged 30-40 years in good health.

The chain joins TRBV30 to TRBJ1-2, with D hard to call. The germline V gene encodes CDR1 GTSNPN and CDR2 SVGIG (reference sequence). V lost 4 bases and J 4 bases, leaving 19 bases between the germline ends. The CDR3 has 15 amino acids. The CDR3 DNA is TGTGCCTGGATTTCGGCACGGGAGGTCGGCTATGGCTACACCTTC. This codes for CAWISAREVGYGYTF.

J is TRBJ2-1 and V is TRBV9, with D perhaps TRBD1 (6 bases). Germline V gene lookup returns CDR1 SGDLS and CDR2 YYNGEE. V was shortened by 4 bases and J by 0 bases, with 14 bases between the two germline ends. The CDR3 extends over 16 amino acids. This chain's CDR3 is CASSPRQDSSYNEQFF. The CDR3 nucleotides are TGTGCCAGCAGCCCCCGACAGGACTCCTCCTACAATGAGCAGTTCTTC.

The rearrangement joins TRBV2 to TRBJ2-5; D is unclear. Germline V gene sequence: CDR1 SNHLY, CDR2 FYNNEI. V was trimmed by 6 bases and J by 7 bases, leaving 6 bases between them. The CDR3 consists of 10 residues. The CDR3 sequence: CASRDGTQYF. As DNA, the CDR3 is TGTGCCAGCAGGGACGGGACCCAGTACTTC.

This clone was observed a handful of times. The chain combines TRBV7-2 with TRBJ1-4, with D unclear. CDR1 is SGHTA and CDR2 is FQGNSA in the germline V gene. The V end was cut by 1 base, the J end by 2 bases, with 5 bases between. The CDR3 has 14 amino acids. The DNA for the CDR3 is TGTGCCAGCAGCTTAGTCGGGACTAATGAAAAACTGTTTTTT. Encoded protein: CASSLVGTNEKLFF. Variable domain in full (rest from reference TRBV7-2 and TRBJ1-4): GAGVSQSPSNKVTEKGKDVELRCDPISGHTALYWYRQSLGQGLEFLIYFQGNSAPDKSGLPSDRFSAERTGGSVSTLTIQRTQQEDSAVYLCASSLVGTNEKLFFGSGTQLSVL.

V and J are TRBV25-1 and TRBJ2-7; D is possibly TRBD2 (5 bases). Germline lookup yields CDR1 MGHDK and CDR2 SYGVNS. Trimming left V 11 bases short and J 6 bases short, with 20 bases between. This CDR3 has 13 residues. CDR3 nucleotides: TGTGCCTGTCGGTCCGGGGTTGAGGGCGAGCAGTACTTC. It specifies CACRSGVEGEQYF.

The gene calls are TRBV29-1 and TRBJ2-7; tentative D call: TRBD2 (5 bases). CDR3 size: 12 residues. V lost 4 bases and J lost 3, with 10 bases in between. Germline assignment: CDR1 SQVTM and CDR2 ANQGSEA. DNA of the CDR3: TGCAGCGTTGCCGGGAACAACTACGAGCAGTACTTC. Its protein is CSVAGNNYEQYF.

This clone was recorded only once. The chain combines TRBV5-1 with TRBJ2-7; 7 bases agree with TRBD2. Germline loops: CDR1 SGHRS, CDR2 YFSETQ. J lost 7 bases, V lost 3 bases, and 10 bases had no gene match. The CDR3 runs 14 residues. The DNA of the CDR3 is TGCGCCAGCAGCTCAGGGCGACTAGCTTGGGAGCAGTACTTC. Protein: CASSSGRLAWEQYF.

The V gene is TRBV11-3, the J gene TRBJ2-3; a possible D gene is TRBD1 (5 bases). The V end was cut by 4 bases, the J end by 0 bases, with 11 bases between. The V gene's germline CDR1 is SGHNT and CDR2 YENEEA. CDR3 length: 15 residues. The CDR3 coding sequence is TGTGCCAGCAGCTGGGGCCTCGTTAGCACAGATACGCAGTATTTT. Translation gives CASSWGLVSTDTQYF. The complete variable domain, with remaining parts taken from reference TRBV11-3 and TRBJ2-3, reads EAGVVQSPRYKIIEKKQPVAFWCNPISGHNTLYWYLQNLGQGPELLIRYENEEAVDDSQLPKDRFSAERLKGVDSTLKIQPAELGDSAVYLCASSWGLVSTDTQYFGPGTRLTVL.

V gene TRBV7-8 combines with J gene TRBJ2-3, with 8 bases matching TRBD1. After removal of 1 base from V and 9 bases from J, the junction contained 0 bases not matched to a gene. CDR3 length equals 12 residues. The germline CDR1 and CDR2 sequences are SGHVS and FQNEAQ. This CDR3 reads CASSLGDRTQYF. In DNA form, the CDR3 reads TGTGCCAGCAGCTTAGGGGACAGGACGCAGTATTTT.

The rearrangement joins TRBV5-4 to TRBJ2-1, with TRBD2 matching 9 bases. V shed 0 bases and J 1 base; nucleotides not matched to a gene: 8. Germline CDR1 SGHNT, CDR2 YYREEE (reference sequence). This CDR3 is 18 amino acids long. The CDR3: CASSLVGSGSWSYNEQFF. The CDR3 DNA reads TGTGCCAGCAGCTTGGTTGGTAGCGGGAGTTGGTCCTACAATGAGCAGTTCTTC.

The genes are TRBV15 and TRBJ2-1; D is perhaps TRBD1 (6 bases). The V gene lost 4 bases and the J gene lost 2 bases, with 12 bases spanning the gap. The CDR3 spans 15 residues. Germline CDR1 LNHNV, CDR2 YYDKDF (reference sequence). CDR3 sequence (DNA): TGTGCCACCAGCAACCAGGGGAGAACCTACAATGAGCAGTTCTTC. It yields the protein CATSNQGRTYNEQFF.